This TCR beta chain was obtained from a study of T-cell reconstitution after alpha-beta-depleted transplantation in children. This clonotype was observed at least ten times. Preparation of the TCRbeta library used unique molecular identifiers. Each CDR3 protein is one row after TCRdb ran MiXCR on the PCR reads. The sample lists 250,000 to 300,000 distinct CDR3 sequences; 9.5% to 13% were seen once. The junction had 4 bases not matched to a gene; V was cut back by 0 bases and J by 2 bases. This CDR3 region has 15 residues. Germline assignment: CDR1 ENHRY and CDR2 SYGVKD. The V and J genes are TRBV10-3 and TRBJ2-7; TRBD1 matches 7 bases. Sample: PBMCs, taken before TCRalphabeta/CD19-depleted stem cell transplant. The receptor's source is a boy under three years old with acute myeloid leukemia, due to receive a stem cell transplant. For the CDR3, the DNA is TGTGCCATCAGTGAGTCCGGGACAGTGGCCTACGAGCAGTACTTC. This codes for CAISESGTVAYEQYF.